These 28 T cell receptor beta chains share one sample of origin, sequenced in a study of T cells in Graves' hyperthyroidism and ophthalmopathy. The investigators amplified TCR beta CDR3 regions from RNA transcripts. An initial round of RT-PCR targeting the TCR CDR3 relied on the HTBI primer set. Each CDR3 protein is one row after TCRdb ran MiXCR on the multiplex PCR reads. The sample holds about half a million distinct CDR3 sequences, roughly a sixth seen once. Sequencing input: blood. Every receptor here comes from a woman aged 25 to 45 with Graves' ophthalmopathy.

The J gene is TRBJ1-2, the V gene TRBV27; TRBD1 aligns across 12 bases. Trimming removed 9 bases from V and 8 bases from J; junction bases left unmatched: 13. The germline V gene has CDR1 MNHEY and CDR2 SMNVEV (reference sequence). CDR3 size: 15 residues. The CDR3 loop reads CASGSTGQGAGGYTF. The CDR3 bases are TGTGCCAGTGGGTCTACGGGACAGGGGGCGGGAGGCTACACCTTC.

This clonotype has a handful of counts. One end of the junction is discordant with germline, which a read error may explain. V and J are TRBV6-1 and TRBJ2-5, with D maybe TRBD1 (5 bases). The CDR3 loop spans 14 amino acids. Germline CDR1 is MNHNS and CDR2 is SASEGT. The CDR3 is CASSPLTVRETQHF. CDR3 in DNA: TGTGCCAGCAGTCCCTTGACAGTCCGAGAGACCCAGCACTTC.

In regard to this clonotype: A read error may explain this, as a much larger clone is one base away. The rearrangement uses TRBV6-1 and TRBJ2-7, with 11 nucleotides matching TRBD2. The CDR3 length is 15 residues. In germline, CDR1 is MNHNS, CDR2 SASEGT. The CDR3 sequence is CASSARLAGLHEQCF. The CDR3 DNA follows: TGTGCCAGCAGTGCACGACTAGCGGGACTTCACGAGCAGTGCTTC.

This clonotype showed up just a few times. The V gene is TRBV7-6, the J gene TRBJ2-2, with TRBD2 identical over 8 bases. The CDR3 sequence is 16 residues long. J was trimmed by 6 bases and V by 5 bases; bases with no gene match: 11. Germline assignment: CDR1 SGHVS and CDR2 FNYEAQ. The CDR3 region is CASSPAGGVSAGELFF. For the CDR3, the DNA is TGTGCCAGCAGCCCGGCGGGGGGCGTGTCGGCCGGGGAGCTGTTTTTT.

This clonotype was seen at least ten times. The CDR3 here is CASSLRTSGRWGYNEQFF. In DNA form, the CDR3 reads TGTGCCAGCAGCCTGAGGACTAGCGGGAGATGGGGGTACAATGAGCAGTTCTTC. The chain carries TRBV28 and TRBJ2-1; 13 nucleotides match TRBD2. The germline CDR1 and CDR2 sequences are MDHEN and SYDVKM. CDR3 size: 18 residues. V dropped 6 bases and J dropped 4; count of bases not matched to a gene: 12.

The table lists this clonotype with a few counts. V usage is TRBV12-5 and J usage is TRBJ1-1; D gene ambiguous. Germline values: CDR1 LGHNT, CDR2 FRNRAP. CDR3 size: 10 residues. Trimming stripped 8 bases from V and 3 bases from J, with 4 bases between. This chain's CDR3 is CASTDTEAFF. The CDR3 nucleotides read TGTGCTAGTACGGACACTGAAGCTTTCTTT.

J is TRBJ1-5 and V is TRBV20-1; D is unclear. Deletions cut 3 bases from V and 5 bases from J, with 11 bases between. Germline values: CDR1 DFQATT, CDR2 SNEGSKA (reference sequence). The CDR3 is made up of 13 amino acids. This CDR3 is CSASLGGYQPQHF. CDR3 DNA: TGCAGTGCTAGTCTGGGAGGCTATCAGCCCCAGCATTTT.

This clonotype was observed a handful of times. V usage is TRBV19 and J usage is TRBJ1-1; D is unclear. Germline CDR1 reads LNHDA; CDR2 reads SQIVND (reference sequence). CDR3 length: 13 residues. V lost 3 bases to trimming and J lost 1 base, with 6 bases between them. CDR3 loop: CASSIKGNTEAFF. The CDR3 DNA reads as TGTGCCAGTAGTATTAAAGGGAACACTGAAGCTTTCTTT.

This clonotype has at least ten counts. V is TRBV2 and J is TRBJ2-5; tentatively, D is TRBD2 (6 bases). Trimming pared 6 bases from V and 4 bases from J, leaving 21 bases between. Germline CDR1 is SNHLY and CDR2 is FYNNEI. This CDR3 has 16 amino acids. The CDR3 region is CASRAISGGIPETQYF. In nucleotides, the CDR3 is TGTGCCAGCAGGGCTATTTCCGGAGGGATCCCAGAGACCCAGTACTTC.

This clonotype was detected a few times. V gene TRBV28 combines with J gene TRBJ1-4; 8 bases align to TRBD1. This CDR3 is built from 14 residues. The junction had 4 bases not matched to a gene; V was cut back by 5 bases and J by 5 bases. Per germline, CDR1 MDHEN and CDR2 SYDVKM. CDR3 residues: CASSTGGGNEKLFF. The CDR3 nucleotides are TGTGCCAGCAGTACAGGGGGGGGGAATGAAAAACTGTTTTTT. The full variable domain, rest sourced from reference TRBV28 and TRBJ1-4, is DVKVTQSSRYLVKRTGEKVFLECVQDMDHENMFWYRQDPGLGLRLIYFSYDVKMKEKGDIPEGYSVSREKKERFSLILESASTNQTSMYLCASSTGGGNEKLFFGSGTQLSVL.

CDR3 nucleotide sequence: TGCAGTGCTACCCGACTGCAAACGAGCTCCTACGAGCAGTACTTC. Amino acid sequence: CSATRLQTSSYEQYF. This chain joins TRBV20-1 and TRBJ2-7; D remains unclear. The CDR3 has 15 residues. Looked up from germline, CDR1 is DFQATT and CDR2 is SNEGSKA (reference sequence). Trimming left V 4 bases short and J 0 bases short, with 16 bases between.

A few counts support this clonotype. V gene TRBV7-2 combines with J gene TRBJ2-3, with a possible D match to TRBD2 (5 bases). Germline V gene lookup returns CDR1 SGHTA and CDR2 FQGNSA. This CDR3 region has 15 residues. V lost 5 bases and J 0 bases, leaving 12 bases between the germline ends. The CDR3 coding sequence is TGTGCCAGCAGCCTGATCCGGACTAGCACAGATACGCAGTATTTT. This sequence encodes CASSLIRTSTDTQYF. Combining the CDR3 with reference TRBV7-2 and TRBJ2-3 gives the whole variable domain GAGVSQSPSNKVTEKGKDVELRCDPISGHTALYWYRQSLGQGLEFLIYFQGNSAPDKSGLPSDRFSAERTGGSVSTLTIQRTQQEDSAVYLCASSLIRTSTDTQYFGPGTRLTVL.

This clonotype has ten or more counts. This chain uses TRBV28 with TRBJ1-1, with TRBD1 identical over 9 bases. J lost 5 bases, V lost 3 bases, and 4 bases had no gene match. Per the germline V gene, CDR1 is MDHEN and CDR2 is SYDVKM. The CDR3 sequence is 14 residues long. The CDR3 DNA sequence: TGTGCCAGCAGTTTTGACAGGGGGGAAACTGAAGCTTTCTTT. This sequence encodes CASSFDRGETEAFF.

J is TRBJ1-2 and V is TRBV5-5; D is perhaps TRBD1 (6 bases). The CDR3 consists of 14 residues. Germline V CDR1 and CDR2: SGHKS, YYEKEE (reference sequence). The germline V and J ends were trimmed by 10 bases and 6 bases, with 22 bases remaining between them. CDR3 coding DNA: TGTGCCCATGGGGAACAGGGAAAAGGTCATGGCTACACCTTC. Translated: CAHGEQGKGHGYTF.

This CDR3 is CASTLDRASYEQYF. DNA for the CDR3: TGTGCCAGCACCCTGGACAGGGCCTCCTACGAGCAGTACTTC. The V gene is TRBV6-2 or TRBV6-3, the J gene TRBJ2-7; 8 positions match TRBD1. With 7 bases clipped from V and 0 bases from J, the junction kept 5 bases outside the gene matches. Germline V CDR1 and CDR2: MNHEY, SVGEGT. The CDR3 runs to 14 residues.

The gene calls are TRBV28 and TRBJ2-7, with D possibly being TRBD1 or TRBD2 (5 bases each). Germline loops: CDR1 MDHEN, CDR2 SYDVKM. Trimming pared 1 base from V and 2 bases from J, leaving 18 bases between. The CDR3 loop spans 17 amino acids. DNA for the CDR3: TGTGCCAGCAGTTTATCCCCGAGGTGGGACCTTACCTACGAGCAGTACTTC. Amino acid sequence: CASSLSPRWDLTYEQYF. Looking up the rest from reference TRBV28 and TRBJ2-7 gives the full variable domain: DVKVTQSSRYLVKRTGEKVFLECVQDMDHENMFWYRQDPGLGLRLIYFSYDVKMKEKGDIPEGYSVSREKKERFSLILESASTNQTSMYLCASSLSPRWDLTYEQYFGPGTRLTVT.

For the CDR3, the DNA is TGCGCCAGCAGCCAGGGACTAGCGGGAGGGACCTACGAGCAGTACTTC. Translating gives CASSQGLAGGTYEQYF. The chain couples TRBV5-1 to TRBJ2-7; 16 nucleotides align to TRBD2. The CDR3 sequence is 16 residues long. Germline V gives CDR1 SGHRS, CDR2 YFSETQ. Trimming at V came to 4 bases and at J to 2 bases, leaving 3 bases not matched to a gene. The full variable domain, rest sourced from reference TRBV5-1 and TRBJ2-7, is KAGVTQTPRYLIKTRGQQVTLSCSPISGHRSVSWYQQTPGQGLQFLFEYFSETQRNKGNFPGRFSGRQFSNSRSEMNVSTLELGDSALYLCASSQGLAGGTYEQYFGPGTRLTVT.

This clonotype was counted a few times. The chain carries TRBV5-4 and TRBJ2-3; 11 bases line up with TRBD2. This CDR3 comprises 16 residues. J gave up 1 base and V 4 bases, and 5 bases lay outside the gene matches. Germline CDR1 reads SGHNT; CDR2 reads YYREEE (reference sequence). The CDR3 here is CASSPLAGGGTDTQYF. The DNA of the CDR3 is TGTGCCAGCAGCCCTCTAGCGGGAGGTGGCACAGATACGCAGTATTTT.

The genes are TRBV20-1 and TRBJ2-2, with D possibly TRBD1 on 6 matching bases. Germline loops: CDR1 DFQATT, CDR2 SNEGSKA (reference sequence). The CDR3 spans 16 residues. V lost 0 bases and J 4 bases, leaving 15 bases between the germline ends. CDR3 nucleotide sequence: TGCAGTGCTAGAGATGGGGCAGGGGCTACCACCGGGGAGCTGTTTTTT. Its translation: CSARDGAGATTGELFF.

This clonotype was detected many times. The rearrangement links TRBV20-1 to TRBJ2-2; the match to TRBD2 covers 13 bases. This CDR3 is 18 amino acids long. Trimming cost V 0 bases and J 7 bases; bases outside gene matches: 11. Germline CDR1 DFQATT, CDR2 SNEGSKA (reference sequence). CDR3 sequence (DNA): TGCAGTGCTAGAGATGATACGGGGACTAGCGGGATTCGCGGGGAGCTGTTTTTT. Protein product: CSARDDTGTSGIRGELFF.

This clonotype was counted ten times or more. This chain links TRBV28 with TRBJ2-1; D may match TRBD1 or TRBD2 (5 bases each). The length of the CDR3 is 13 residues. Trimming stripped 7 bases from V and 5 bases from J, with 12 bases between. Looked up from germline, CDR1 is MDHEN and CDR2 is SYDVKM. The CDR3 protein is CASNIGGNNEQFF. The CDR3 nucleotides read TGTGCCAGCAACATTGGGGGAAACAATGAGCAGTTCTTC.

This clonotype was recorded at least ten times. The chain recombines TRBV28 with TRBJ2-2; 7 bases are a match to TRBD2. This CDR3 has 15 amino acids. The V gene end was trimmed by 2 bases and the J gene end by 5 bases; junction bases not matched to a gene: 5. Germline CDR1 and CDR2: MDHEN and SYDVKM. CDR3 loop: CASSLGGGPTGELFF. CDR3 in DNA: TGTGCCAGCAGTTTAGGGGGAGGGCCAACCGGGGAGCTGTTTTTT.

On this clonotype: This may be a read error: a much more frequent sequence differs by one nucleotide. The J gene is TRBJ1-1, the V gene TRBV7-8; D call uncertain. Trimming cost V 2 bases and J 4 bases, with 8 bases left between them. Germline CDR1 reads SGHVS; CDR2 reads FQNEAQ. This CDR3 is 13 amino acids long. The CDR3: CASSLLVSTEAFF. The CDR3 nucleotides are TGTGCCAGCAGCTTATTAGTGAGCACTGAAGCTTTCTTT.

The J gene is TRBJ1-4, the V gene TRBV15, with D possibly matching TRBD1 (6 bases). The CDR3 has 15 residues. The V end lost 5 bases, the J end lost 0 bases, and 10 bases lay between the germline ends. In germline, CDR1 is LNHNV, CDR2 YYDKDF (reference sequence). The CDR3 loop reads CATSGGTTTNEKLFF. The CDR3 DNA follows: TGTGCCACCAGCGGGGGGACAACAACTAATGAAAAACTGTTTTTT.

This clonotype was picked up a small number of times. The chain combines TRBV7-3 with TRBJ2-3, with 9 positions matching TRBD2. J was trimmed by 4 bases and V by 1 base; bases with no gene match: 3. The CDR3 totals 15 residues. CDR1 is SGHTA, CDR2 FQGTGA, per germline. The CDR3: CASSLMGTSSDTQYF. CDR3 sequence (DNA): TGTGCCAGCAGCTTAATGGGGACTAGCTCAGATACGCAGTATTTT.

This clonotype showed up many times. V and J are TRBV29-1 and TRBJ2-5, with no clear D. The germline V gene encodes CDR1 SQVTM and CDR2 ANQGSEA. V was pared by 4 bases and J by 0 bases, with 6 bases between. This CDR3 region has 12 residues. The CDR3 region is CSVVGNQETQYF. The CDR3 DNA sequence: TGCAGCGTTGTAGGGAACCAAGAGACCCAGTACTTC.

This clonotype was counted ten times or more. This sequence joins TRBV5-1 and TRBJ2-1, with TRBD2 matching 10 bases. This CDR3 is built from 15 residues. Per the germline V gene, CDR1 is SGHRS and CDR2 is YFSETQ. Germline trimming cut 2 bases from V and 5 bases from J; bases unmatched to any gene: 4. CDR3 DNA: TGCGCCAGCAGCTTCACTAGCGGGAATAACAATGAGCAGTTCTTC. As protein: CASSFTSGNNNEQFF.

At least ten counts were recorded for this clonotype. The CDR3 loop reads CASTSTRGGETQYF. CDR3 in DNA: TGTGCCAGCACATCCACAAGGGGTGGAGAGACCCAGTACTTC. This chain links TRBV2 with TRBJ2-5; tentatively, D is TRBD1 (5 bases). Germline V gene lookup returns CDR1 SNHLY and CDR2 FYNNEI. V was shortened by 7 bases and J by 4 bases, with 16 bases between the two germline ends. This CDR3 is built from 14 residues.